Listed here are 3 T cell receptor beta chains from one sample, sequenced in a study of shared clonotypes between healthy human individuals. Profiled with immunoSEQ multiplex PCR; TCRdb holds only in-frame clones, not every one. The sample contains more than 1.2 million clones, about 98.5% of which appear only once. The material sequenced was naive CD4+ T cells sorted from blood. The subset here: CD45RA+ positively selected. The source is a man aged 25-40 years in good health.

The chain links TRBV19 to TRBJ2-3, with a tentative D call TRBD1 (5 bases). Germline lookup yields CDR1 LNHDA and CDR2 SQIVND (reference sequence). The CDR3 is 12 amino acids. The V end lost 9 bases, the J end lost 2 bases, and 9 bases lay between the germline ends. Written as DNA, the CDR3 is TGTGCCAGCCAGGGCTCCACAGATACGCAGTATTTT. Protein: CASQGSTDTQYF.

This rearrangement joins TRBV7-9 to TRBJ2-7, with 10 bases aligning to TRBD1. V shed 11 bases, J shed 5 bases, and the junction held 12 bases outside the gene matches. Germline CDR1 and CDR2: SEHNR and FQNEAQ (reference sequence). CDR3 size: 14 residues. The CDR3 region has the DNA TGTGCCGGTACTAAGGGACAGGGGATAAACGAGCAGTACTTC. Residues: CAGTKGQGINEQYF.

V is TRBV11-2 and J is TRBJ2-7; 9 positions agree with TRBD1. CDR1 is SGHAT and CDR2 is FQNNGV in the germline V gene. The trim removed 3 bases at V and 2 bases at J, leaving 11 bases unmatched. The CDR3 sequence is 17 residues long. The CDR3 nucleotides are TGTGCCAGCAGCTTGGAGGGCCGGGACAGGGTCCCCTACGAGCAGTACTTC. It yields the protein CASSLEGRDRVPYEQYF.